Sequencing of this T cell receptor (beta chain) was carried out in a study of regulatory T cells in long-lasting Graves disease. Arm-PCR with iRepertoire HTBI primers amplified the CDR3 regions for these TCR beta libraries. TCRdb recomputed calls from the multiplex PCR reads with MiXCR, one row per CDR3 protein. The sample contains 350,000 to 450,000 distinct CDR3 sequences, 15% of which appear only once. Time point noted: newly diagnosed GD, antithyroid drugs for less than 3 months. Following extraction of RNA from PBMCs, that RNA was used to make the TCR library. This clonotype was recorded at least ten times. These records were also assigned to another study, of T cells in Graves' hyperthyroidism and ophthalmopathy. As that study records: Lactation, pregnancy, other autoimmune disease or uncontrolled infection excluded patients. Initially, a first-round RT-PCR of the TCR CDR3 employed the HTBI primer set. Researchers found most expanded thyroid clonotypes above 0.001 in blood as well.

This sequence was found in a woman aged 25 to 45 with Graves disease. The material sequenced was peripheral blood mononuclear cells (PBMCs), taken at new diagnosis, from a patient treated with antithyroid drugs.

Here the CDR3 reads CASSEARTGSGVTEAFF. The DNA of the CDR3 is TGTGCCAGCAGTGAAGCGAGGACAGGGAGTGGAGTAACTGAAGCTTTCTTT. The chain joins TRBV2 to TRBJ1-1; 8 bases agree with TRBD1. CDR1 is SNHLY, CDR2 FYNNEI, per germline. The J segment lost 5 bases and the V segment lost 0 bases, leaving 11 bases of the junction unmatched. CDR3 length equals 17 residues.